This T cell receptor (beta chain) was retrieved from a study of T-cell reconstitution after alpha-beta-depleted transplantation in children. Preparation of the TCRbeta library involved a method that used unique molecular identifiers. TCRdb re-analysed the PCR reads in MiXCR, keeping a single row per CDR3 protein. This sample has 450,000 to 600,000 distinct CDR3 sequences, with 32% found just once. CDR1 is SGHTA and CDR2 is FQGNSA in the germline V gene. The length of the CDR3 is 13 residues. V was trimmed by 4 bases and J by 4 bases, leaving 11 bases between them. The chain recombines TRBV7-2 with TRBJ2-7; D ambiguous. Source: PBMCs from the stem cell graft donor, taken from the stem cell graft. This receptor was obtained from a human donor who donated a stem cell graft to a child with aplastic anemia. In nucleotides, the CDR3 is TGTGCCAGCAGCTCACATCCCTCATACGAGCAGTACGTC. Amino acids: CASSSHPSYEQYV.